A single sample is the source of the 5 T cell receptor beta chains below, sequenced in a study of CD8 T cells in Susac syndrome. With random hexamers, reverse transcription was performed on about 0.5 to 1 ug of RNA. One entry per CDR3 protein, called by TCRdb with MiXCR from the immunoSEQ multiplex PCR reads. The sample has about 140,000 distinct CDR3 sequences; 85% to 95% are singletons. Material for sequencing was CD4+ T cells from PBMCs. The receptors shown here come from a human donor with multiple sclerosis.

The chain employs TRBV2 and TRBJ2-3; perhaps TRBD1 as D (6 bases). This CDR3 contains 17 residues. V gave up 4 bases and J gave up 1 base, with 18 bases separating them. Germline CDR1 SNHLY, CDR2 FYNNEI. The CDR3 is CASSGQTGRRRTDTQYF. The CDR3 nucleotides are TGTGCCAGCAGTGGTCAGACAGGTCGGCGACGCACAGATACGCAGTATTTT.

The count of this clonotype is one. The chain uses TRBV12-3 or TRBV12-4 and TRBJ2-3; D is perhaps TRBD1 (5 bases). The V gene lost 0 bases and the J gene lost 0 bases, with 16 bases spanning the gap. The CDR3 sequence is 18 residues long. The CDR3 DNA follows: TGTGCCAGCAGTTTAGCGCGGTTCAGTGGGGCTAGCACAGATACGCAGTATTTT. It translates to CASSLARFSGASTDTQYF.

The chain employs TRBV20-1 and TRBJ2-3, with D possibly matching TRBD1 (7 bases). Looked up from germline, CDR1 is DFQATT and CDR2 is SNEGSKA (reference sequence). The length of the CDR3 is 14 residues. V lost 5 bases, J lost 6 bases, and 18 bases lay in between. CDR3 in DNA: TGCAGTGCTGCGGGACGGGGACAGTCGGATACGCAGTATTTT. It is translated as CSAAGRGQSDTQYF.

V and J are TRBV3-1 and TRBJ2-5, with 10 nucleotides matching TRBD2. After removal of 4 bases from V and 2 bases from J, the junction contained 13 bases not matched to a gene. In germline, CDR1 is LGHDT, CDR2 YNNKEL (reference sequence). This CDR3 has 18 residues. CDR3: CASSPRLAGTNPQETQYF. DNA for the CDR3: TGTGCCAGCAGCCCTCGACTAGCGGGCACAAACCCTCAAGAGACCCAGTACTTC.

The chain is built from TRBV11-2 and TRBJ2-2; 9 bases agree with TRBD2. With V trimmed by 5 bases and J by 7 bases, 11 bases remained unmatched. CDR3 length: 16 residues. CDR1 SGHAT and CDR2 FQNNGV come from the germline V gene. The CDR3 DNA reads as TGTGCCAGCAGCCCCCGACTAGCGGCCGCGGGCGGGGAGCTGTTTTTT. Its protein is CASSPRLAAAGGELFF.